The source of this TCR beta chain is a study of T-cell reconstitution after alpha-beta-depleted transplantation in children. This clonotype has at least ten counts. This CDR3 spans 15 amino acids. With 4 bases clipped from V and 5 bases from J, the junction kept 14 bases outside the gene matches. Per the germline V gene, CDR1 is DFQATT and CDR2 is SNEGSKA (reference sequence). A TCRbeta library incorporating unique molecular identifiers was prepared. TCRdb reprocessed the PCR reads with MiXCR, giving one entry per CDR3 protein. This sample has around 200,000 distinct CDR3 sequences; about 6.8% occur once, and the top ten carry around 3.1%.

The chain couples TRBV20-1 to TRBJ2-7; 7 bases map to TRBD1. This clonotype originated in a human donor who donated a stem cell graft to a child with Wiskott-Aldrich syndrome. This sample comprised PBMCs from the stem cell graft donor, obtained from the stem cell graft. For the CDR3, the DNA is TGCAGTGCTACAGAACCCGGGACAGTTCTCCACGAGCAGTACTTC. Translation gives CSATEPGTVLHEQYF.